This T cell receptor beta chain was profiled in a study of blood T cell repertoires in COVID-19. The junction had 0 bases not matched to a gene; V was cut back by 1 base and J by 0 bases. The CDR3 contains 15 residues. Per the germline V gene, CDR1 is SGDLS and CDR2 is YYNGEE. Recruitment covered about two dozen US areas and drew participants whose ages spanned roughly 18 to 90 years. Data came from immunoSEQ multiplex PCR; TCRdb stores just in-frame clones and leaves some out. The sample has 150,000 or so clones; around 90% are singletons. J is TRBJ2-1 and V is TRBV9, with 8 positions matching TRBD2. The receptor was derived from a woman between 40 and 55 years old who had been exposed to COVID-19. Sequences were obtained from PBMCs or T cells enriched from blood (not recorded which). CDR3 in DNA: TGTGCCAGCAGCGTACTAGCGGGCTCCTACAATGAGCAGTTCTTC. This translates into CASSVLAGSYNEQFF.